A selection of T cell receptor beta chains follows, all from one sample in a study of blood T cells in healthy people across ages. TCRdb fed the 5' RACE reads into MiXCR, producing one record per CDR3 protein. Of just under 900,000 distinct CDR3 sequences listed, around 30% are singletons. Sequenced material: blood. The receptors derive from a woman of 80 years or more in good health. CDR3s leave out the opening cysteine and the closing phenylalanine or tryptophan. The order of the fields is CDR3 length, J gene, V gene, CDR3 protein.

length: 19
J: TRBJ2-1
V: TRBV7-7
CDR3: ASSLAPVSGGSRGIYNEQF

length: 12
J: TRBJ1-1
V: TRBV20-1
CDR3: SARRSIVNTEAF

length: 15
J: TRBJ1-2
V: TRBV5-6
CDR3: ASTSRGQGGKGYGYT

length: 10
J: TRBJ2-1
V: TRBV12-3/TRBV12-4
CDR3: ASSYAGGKQF

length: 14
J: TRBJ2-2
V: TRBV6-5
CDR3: ASRPTGTGDTGELF

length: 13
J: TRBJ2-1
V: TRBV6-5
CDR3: ASSQSGTGSNEQF

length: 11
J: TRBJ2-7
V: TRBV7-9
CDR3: ASGTSPSYEQY

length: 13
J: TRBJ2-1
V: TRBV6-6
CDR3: ASKPGGRTYNEQF

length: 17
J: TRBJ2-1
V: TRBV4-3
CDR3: ASSQDPPRTSGPYNEQF

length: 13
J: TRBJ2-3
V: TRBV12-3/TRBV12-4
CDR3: ASSFGGAGGDTQY

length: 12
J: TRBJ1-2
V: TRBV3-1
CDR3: ASSQGRSNYGYT

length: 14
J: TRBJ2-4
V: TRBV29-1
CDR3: SVQGDRSAAKNIQY

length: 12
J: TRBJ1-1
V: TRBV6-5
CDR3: ASSSPDRAAEAF

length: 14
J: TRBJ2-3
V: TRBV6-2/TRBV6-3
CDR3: ASTRTLHPRADTQY

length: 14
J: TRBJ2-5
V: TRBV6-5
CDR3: ASSYPHDRDQETQY

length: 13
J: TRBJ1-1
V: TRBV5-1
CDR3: ASSLQGRGNTEAF

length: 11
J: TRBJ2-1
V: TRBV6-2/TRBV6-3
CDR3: ASSYSIRQAQF

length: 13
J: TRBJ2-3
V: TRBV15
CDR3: ATSRDRPPIDTQY

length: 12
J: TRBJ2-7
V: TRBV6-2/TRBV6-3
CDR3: ASSLGTGKNEQY

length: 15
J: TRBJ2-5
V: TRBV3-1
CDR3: ASSQAGGRLYQETQY

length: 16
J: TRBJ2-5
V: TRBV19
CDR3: ASSTSFARGARQETQY

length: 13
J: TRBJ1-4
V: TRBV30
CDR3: AWSAPGTGGEKLF

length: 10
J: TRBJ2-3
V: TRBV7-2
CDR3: ASSHPGRAQY

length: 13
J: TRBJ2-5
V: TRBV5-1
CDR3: ANGLGGQTYETQY

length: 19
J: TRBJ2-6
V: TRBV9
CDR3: ASSPGHPRDSRGTGANVLT